This T cell receptor beta chain was obtained from a study of monozygotic twins with inflammatory bowel disease. The CDR3 is 13 residues long. Germline lookup yields CDR1 KGHSH and CDR2 LQKENI. With about 15 and 9 cycles respectively, two nested PCRs were carried out on TCRalpha and TCRbeta cDNA. One entry per CDR3 protein, without DNA, is what TCRdb gives after re-calling the 5' RACE reads. This sample's clone table lists about 380,000 distinct CDR3 sequences. V and J are TRBV18 and TRBJ1-1. This sequence was found in a human donor with ulcerative colitis or Crohn's disease, or a healthy co-twin of an affected twin (not recorded which). Sequences were obtained from blood. CDR3 sequence: CASSPGLDTEAFF.